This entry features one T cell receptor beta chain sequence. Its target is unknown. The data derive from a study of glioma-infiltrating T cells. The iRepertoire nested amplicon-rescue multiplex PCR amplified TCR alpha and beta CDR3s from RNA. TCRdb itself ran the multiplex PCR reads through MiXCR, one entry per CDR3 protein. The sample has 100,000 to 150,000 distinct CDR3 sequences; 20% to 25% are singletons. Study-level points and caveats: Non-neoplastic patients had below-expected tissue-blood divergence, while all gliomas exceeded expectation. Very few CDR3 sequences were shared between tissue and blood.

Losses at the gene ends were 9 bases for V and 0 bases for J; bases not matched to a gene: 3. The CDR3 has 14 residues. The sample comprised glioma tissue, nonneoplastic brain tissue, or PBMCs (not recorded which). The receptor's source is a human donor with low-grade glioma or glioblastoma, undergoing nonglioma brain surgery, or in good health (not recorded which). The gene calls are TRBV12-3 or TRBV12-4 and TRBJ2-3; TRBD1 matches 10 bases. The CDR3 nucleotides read TGTGCCAGTTGGACAGGGGGGAGCACAGATACGCAGTATTTT. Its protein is CASWTGGSTDTQYF.